This T cell receptor beta chain derives from a study of blood T cell repertoires in COVID-19. Across the study: Acute-phase and convalescent COVID-19 samples originated in the United States, Italy and Spain.

Data came from immunoSEQ multiplex PCR; TCRdb stores just in-frame clones and leaves some out. In the table there are more than 150,000 clones, approximately 80% of which are singletons. This clonotype originated in a human donor in a cohort sampled during active COVID-19. Specimen: peripheral blood.

This CDR3 reads CASSLKSPRPPLNEKLFF. In DNA form, the CDR3 reads TGCGCCAGCAGCTTGAAGTCCCCCCGACCGCCACTAAATGAAAAACTGTTTTTT. The genes are TRBV5-1 and TRBJ1-4; no clear D. The germline CDR1 and CDR2 sequences are SGHRS and YFSETQ. The CDR3 runs 18 residues. V gave up 1 base and J gave up 5 bases, with 21 bases separating them. The whole variable domain, remainder taken from reference TRBV5-1 and TRBJ1-4, is KAGVTQTPRYLIKTRGQQVTLSCSPISGHRSVSWYQQTPGQGLQFLFEYFSETQRNKGNFPGRFSGRQFSNSRSEMNVSTLELGDSALYLCASSLKSPRPPLNEKLFFGSGTQLSVL.